These T cell receptor beta chains were read from a single sample in a study of blood T cell repertoires in COVID-19. The method was immunoSEQ multiplex PCR; TCRdb's version includes in-frame clones alone and lacks a portion of them. The sample holds 75,000 to 100,000 clones, 75% to 90% seen once. Specimen: peripheral blood. These receptors were collected from a human donor in a cohort sampled during active COVID-19. Each CDR3 is given with its conserved first and last residue. Each record gives: J gene, D gene, V gene, clone size, CDR3 protein, CDR3 DNA. A D gene is named only where the DNA matches it firmly. Clone size is given for some rows only: seen once, a few or many times, or a class if the clone is expanded.

j_gene: TRBJ2-3; d_gene: TRBD2; v_gene: TRBV7-2; abundance: -; CDR3aa: CASSRGTSGSTDTQYF; CDR3nt: TGTGCCAGCAGCCGGGGGACTAGCGGGAGCACAGATACGCAGTATTTT
j_gene: TRBJ2-1; d_gene: -; v_gene: TRBV9; abundance: -; CDR3aa: CASSVVTTPAYNEQFF; CDR3nt: TGTGCCAGCAGCGTAGTAACTACCCCTGCCTACAATGAGCAGTTCTTC
j_gene: TRBJ1-1; d_gene: -; v_gene: TRBV6-5; abundance: -; CDR3aa: CASSYLGRGTEAFF; CDR3nt: TGTGCCAGCAGTTATCTAGGCCGGGGCACTGAAGCTTTCTTT
j_gene: TRBJ1-1; d_gene: -; v_gene: TRBV3-1/TRBV3-2; abundance: -; CDR3aa: CASSQVVRGSEAFF; CDR3nt: TGTGCCAGCAGCCAAGTCGTAAGGGGATCTGAAGCTTTCTTT
j_gene: TRBJ2-1; d_gene: -; v_gene: TRBV6-4; abundance: -; CDR3aa: CASSPSGGLEQFF; CDR3nt: TGTGCCAGCAGTCCCTCGGGCGGGCTTGAGCAGTTCTTC
j_gene: TRBJ1-3; d_gene: TRBD1; v_gene: TRBV10-3; abundance: -; CDR3aa: CAISEPGTGIRNTIYF; CDR3nt: TGTGCCATCAGTGAGCCCGGGACAGGCATTAGAAACACCATATATTTT
j_gene: TRBJ2-1; d_gene: TRBD2; v_gene: TRBV18; abundance: -; CDR3aa: CASSPLSSGDYNEQFF; CDR3nt: TGTGCCAGCTCACCACTTTCTAGCGGAGACTACAATGAGCAGTTCTTC
j_gene: TRBJ1-1; d_gene: TRBD1; v_gene: TRBV18; abundance: -; CDR3aa: CASSLDQGDIMNTEAFF; CDR3nt: TGTGCCAGCTCACTAGATCAGGGGGATATTATGAACACTGAAGCTTTCTTT
j_gene: TRBJ1-2; d_gene: TRBD1; v_gene: TRBV7-9; abundance: -; CDR3aa: CAGDREEAGYTF; CDR3nt: TGTGCCGGGGACAGGGAAGAGGCTGGCTACACCTTC
j_gene: TRBJ2-3; d_gene: TRBD2; v_gene: TRBV6-1; abundance: -; CDR3aa: CASSEMRGARTQYF; CDR3nt: TGTGCCAGCAGTGAAATGCGGGGGGCAAGAACGCAGTATTTT
j_gene: TRBJ1-2; d_gene: -; v_gene: TRBV30; abundance: -; CDR3aa: CAFIRGSYTF; CDR3nt: TGTGCCTTTATCCGGGGAAGCTACACCTTC
j_gene: TRBJ1-4; d_gene: -; v_gene: TRBV28; abundance: -; CDR3aa: CASSPTLTGQDEKLFF; CDR3nt: TGTGCCAGCAGTCCAACCCTCACAGGGCAGGATGAAAAACTGTTTTTT
j_gene: TRBJ1-2; d_gene: TRBD1; v_gene: TRBV3-1/TRBV3-2; abundance: -; CDR3aa: CASSHGTGARGEYGYTF; CDR3nt: TGTGCCAGCAGCCACGGGACAGGGGCACGTGGAGAATATGGCTACACCTTC
j_gene: TRBJ1-1; d_gene: -; v_gene: TRBV2; abundance: -; CDR3aa: CASFRGNTEAFF; CDR3nt: TGTGCCAGTTTTAGGGGGAACACTGAAGCTTTCTTT
j_gene: TRBJ1-6; d_gene: -; v_gene: TRBV28; abundance: once; CDR3aa: CASSSHPRSDSPLHF; CDR3nt: TGTGCCAGCAGTTCCCACCCGCGGTCGGATTCACCCCTCCACTTT
j_gene: TRBJ2-2; d_gene: TRBD2; v_gene: TRBV5-1; abundance: -; CDR3aa: CASRLAVNTGELFF; CDR3nt: TGCGCCAGCAGACTAGCGGTAAACACCGGGGAGCTGTTTTTT
j_gene: TRBJ2-5; d_gene: TRBD2; v_gene: TRBV5-1; abundance: -; CDR3aa: CASSFGGGETQYF; CDR3nt: TGCGCCAGCAGCTTCGGCGGGGGGGAGACCCAGTACTTC
j_gene: TRBJ1-5; d_gene: -; v_gene: TRBV25-1; abundance: -; CDR3aa: CASSETGDGNQPQHF; CDR3nt: TGTGCCAGCAGTGAAACCGGGGATGGGAATCAGCCCCAGCATTTT